A selection of T cell receptor beta chains follows, all from one sample in a study of cytomegalovirus exposure and HLA in healthy donors. Profiled with immunoSEQ multiplex PCR; TCRdb holds only in-frame clones, not every one. This table has 110,000 to 150,000 clones, 88% appearing once. The sample consisted of PBMCs. The source is a young woman in good health and CMV-seropositive. Both conserved end residues are part of each CDR3. A D gene is named only where the DNA matches it firmly. Only part of the rows carry a size: once, few, many, or a class if the clone is expanded.

d_call j_call clone_size v_call cdr3_length cdr3_aa cdr3_nt
TRBD1 TRBJ1-2 . TRBV28 14 CASRLAGGGQGYTF TGTGCCAGCAGGCTGGCAGGGGGCGGTCAGGGCTACACCTTC
TRBD1 TRBJ1-4 . TRBV19 15 CASSIGGRQGEKLFF TGTGCCAGTAGTATTGGGGGCCGACAGGGGGAAAAACTGTTTTTT
. TRBJ1-2 few TRBV5-6 13 CASSPQGFYGYTF TGTGCCAGCAGCCCGCAGGGCTTCTATGGCTACACCTTC
TRBD1 TRBJ1-2 . TRBV18 15 CASSPRTGANYGYTF TGTGCCAGCTCACCACGGACAGGGGCGAACTATGGCTACACCTTC
. TRBJ2-7 . TRBV30 14 CAWSVGGFTYEQYF TGTGCCTGGAGTGTCGGGGGATTTACCTACGAGCAGTACTTC
. TRBJ2-6 . TRBV11-2 14 CASRDRRGANVLTF TGTGCCAGCCGTGACAGGCGGGGGGCCAACGTCCTGACTTTC
. TRBJ2-1 . TRBV10-3 16 CAISEIRGKSYNEQFF TGTGCCATCAGTGAGATCCGGGGGAAGTCCTACAATGAGCAGTTCTTC
. TRBJ2-7 . TRBV27 14 CASSFNHQGYEQYF TGTGCCAGCAGTTTTAATCATCAGGGCTACGAGCAGTACTTC
. TRBJ2-1 once TRBV7-2 15 CASSLVAVQGGEQFF TGTGCCAGCAGCTTAGTGGCAGTCCAGGGGGGTGAGCAGTTCTTC
TRBD1 TRBJ1-2 many TRBV2 14 CASRAGTGLNGYTF TGTGCCAGCAGAGCCGGGACAGGTCTTAATGGCTACACCTTC
. TRBJ1-2 . TRBV5-4 15 CASTAGGHRGYGYTF TGTGCCAGCACGGCGGGAGGCCACCGGGGGTATGGCTACACCTTC
TRBD1 TRBJ2-2 . TRBV5-4 15 CASSLDRGNTGELFF TGTGCCAGCAGCTTGGACAGGGGGAACACCGGGGAGCTGTTTTTT
TRBD1 TRBJ1-2 . TRBV6-5 14 CASSYSTGDYGYTF TGTGCCAGCAGTTACTCCACAGGGGACTATGGCTACACCTTC
. TRBJ1-1 . TRBV19 16 CASRSLWTAENTEAFF TGTGCCAGTAGGTCTCTCTGGACAGCGGAAAACACTGAAGCTTTCTTT
TRBD1 TRBJ1-2 . TRBV4-3 14 CASSQDRGLGGYTF TGCGCCAGCAGCCAAGACAGGGGGCTGGGCGGCTACACCTTC
TRBD1 TRBJ1-1 . TRBV27 13 CASCQGAGTEAFF TGTGCCAGTTGTCAGGGGGCTGGGACTGAAGCTTTCTTT